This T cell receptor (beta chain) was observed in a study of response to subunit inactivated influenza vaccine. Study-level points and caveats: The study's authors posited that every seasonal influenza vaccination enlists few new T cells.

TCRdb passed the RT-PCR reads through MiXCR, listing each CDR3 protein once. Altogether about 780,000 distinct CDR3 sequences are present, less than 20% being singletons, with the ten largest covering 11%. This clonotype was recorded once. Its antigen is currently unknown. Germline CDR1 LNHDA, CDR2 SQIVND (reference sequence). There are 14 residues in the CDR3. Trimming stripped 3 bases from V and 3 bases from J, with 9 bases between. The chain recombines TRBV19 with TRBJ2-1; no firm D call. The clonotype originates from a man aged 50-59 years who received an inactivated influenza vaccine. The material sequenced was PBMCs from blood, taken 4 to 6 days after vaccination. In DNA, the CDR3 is TGTGCCAGTAGTATCGCTATCATCTACAATGAGCAGTTCTTC. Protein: CASSIAIIYNEQFF.